This TCR beta chain was sequenced during a study of blood T cell repertoires in COVID-19. Overall study: The United States, Italy and Spain were the sources of the acute and convalescent COVID-19 samples. T cells, B-cell-depleted T cells, or PBMCs supplied cDNA or gDNA.

As processed by the authors: Reference gene primer amplification in the assay estimated nucleated cell counts. The table came from immunoSEQ multiplex PCR; TCRdb's copy has only in-frame clones and leaves some out. V, J and clone size were drawn from that table, and D and trimming were deduced from the DNA. The sample lists about 300,000 clones, 80% to 90% seen once, with approximately 1.3% in the top ten. The V and J ends lost 2 bases and 6 bases respectively, with 12 bases between them. Looked up from germline, CDR1 is SGDLS and CDR2 is YYNGEE. The CDR3 has 14 residues. The table lists this clone with a count of one.

Specimen: peripheral blood. This TCR came from a woman aged 45 to 65 with acute or convalescent COVID-19. This rearrangement joins TRBV9 to TRBJ2-4; tentative D call: TRBD2 (6 bases). The CDR3: CASSVYGSGNIQYF. The DNA of the CDR3 is TGTGCCAGCAGCGTCTACGGGAGTGGAAACATTCAGTACTTC.